This paragraph reports one TCR beta chain. The sample is drawn from a study of OX40 agonist ivuxolimab in advanced cancers. In the study overall: Patients were under 90% male with ages about 23 to 80, mean about 60.

Profiling relied on immunoSEQ multiplex PCR, and the TCRdb table lists in-frame clones only, not all of them. The repertoire holds approximately 52,000 clones, with 79% as singletons. V shed 6 bases and J 0 bases; nucleotides not matched to a gene: 5. Germline V gene data show CDR1 as MDHEN and CDR2 as SYDVKM. The CDR3 totals 15 residues. The chain has TRBV28 and TRBJ2-1, with 7 bases identical to TRBD2. This specimen consisted of CD4+ or CD8+ T cells sorted from blood, obtained in a trial of the OX40 agonist ivuxolimab. The TCR was taken from an adult with an advanced solid tumor such as melanoma, head and neck, liver or kidney cancer. In nucleotides, the CDR3 is TGTGCCAGCAGCCGTGGGGGGGGCTCCTACAATGAGCAGTTCTTC. This gives the protein CASSRGGGSYNEQFF.